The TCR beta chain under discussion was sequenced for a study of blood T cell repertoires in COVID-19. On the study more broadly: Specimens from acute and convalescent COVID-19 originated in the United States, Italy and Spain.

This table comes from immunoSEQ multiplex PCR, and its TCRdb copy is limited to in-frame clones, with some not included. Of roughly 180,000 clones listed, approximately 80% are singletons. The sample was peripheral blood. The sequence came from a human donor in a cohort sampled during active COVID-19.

The CDR3 loop is CASSGQGTQPQHF. The CDR3, as DNA: TGTGCCAGCAGTGGACAGGGGACTCAGCCCCAGCATTTT. The gene calls are TRBV28 and TRBJ1-5; 9 bases agree with TRBD1. The J segment lost 6 bases and the V segment lost 5 bases, leaving 2 bases of the junction unmatched. The CDR3 extends over 13 amino acids. Germline assignment: CDR1 MDHEN and CDR2 SYDVKM.